The 3 T cell receptor beta chains presented below share a single source sample, sequenced in a study of shared clonotypes between healthy human individuals. TCRdb keeps only in-frame clones here, not all; method: immunoSEQ multiplex PCR. The sample carries 230,000 or so clones, over 60% recorded once. Sequencing was carried out using memory CD4+ T cells sorted from blood. Indicated subset: CD45RA-negative fraction. Source of these receptors: a man younger than 45 in good health.

J is TRBJ1-2 and V is TRBV7-9; D is unclear. The germline V gene encodes CDR1 SEHNR and CDR2 FQNEAQ (reference sequence). The V gene lost 2 bases and the J gene lost 5 bases, with 9 bases spanning the gap. This CDR3 has 13 amino acids. DNA of the CDR3: TGTGCCAGCAGCTTAACAGAGGTGTATGGCTACACCTTC. This sequence encodes CASSLTEVYGYTF.

The chain recombines TRBV11-2 with TRBJ2-7; 8 nucleotides match TRBD2. Germline V gives CDR1 SGHAT, CDR2 FQNNGV. V lost 3 bases and J lost 1; bases outside the gene matches: 5. The CDR3 consists of 15 residues. The CDR3 loop reads CASSFGGTSSYEQYF. The DNA for the CDR3 is TGTGCCAGCAGCTTTGGGGGGACTAGTTCCTACGAGCAGTACTTC. Variable domain in full (rest from reference TRBV11-2 and TRBJ2-7): EAGVAQSPRYKIIEKRQSVAFWCNPISGHATLYWYQQILGQGPKLLIQFQNNGVVDDSQLPKDRFSAERLKGVDSTLKIQPAKLEDSAVYLCASSFGGTSSYEQYFGPGTRLTVT.

CDR3 in amino acids: CASSSFSGTGTDTQYF. The CDR3 coding sequence is TGTGCCAGCAGCTCTTTTTCCGGGACTGGCACAGATACGCAGTATTTT. This chain uses TRBV7-2 with TRBJ2-3, with D maybe TRBD2 (6 bases). The ends were cut back, 4 bases at V and 1 base at J, with 15 bases in the middle. CDR1 SGHTA and CDR2 FQGNSA come from the germline V gene. The CDR3 loop spans 16 amino acids.